The clone carrying this TCR beta chain was counted once. What it binds is unknown. The CDR3 spans 18 residues. Per germline, CDR1 SGHTA and CDR2 FQGTGA. The V gene lost 0 bases and the J gene lost 4 bases, with 20 bases spanning the gap. These data belong to a study of PD-1 blockade in classical Hodgkin lymphoma. Every patient was affected by relapse after autologous stem cell transplantation, while exposure to brentuximab vedotin was not uniform. Findings and caveats of the study: Newly diagnosed patients were reported to exhibit reduced baseline TCR diversity relative to healthy donors. Whoever responded completely had baseline diversity much like that seen in newly diagnosed patients.

The data were produced by immunoSEQ multiplex PCR, yet TCRdb's version contains in-frame clones alone and is incomplete. The data contain 21,000 or so clones, less than 80% of them singletons. The rearrangement uses TRBV7-3 and TRBJ2-3; maybe TRBD2 (6 bases). The source was peripheral blood mononuclear cells (PBMCs), collected at baseline. The clonotype comes from a human donor with classical Hodgkin lymphoma. The CDR3 is CASSLTAGSGRWADTQYF. CDR3 in DNA: TGTGCCAGCAGCTTAACGGCGGGGTCGGGGAGATGGGCAGATACGCAGTATTTT.